This passage covers 13 T cell receptor beta chains from one sample sequenced in a study of CD8+CD57+ T cells in acquired aplastic anemia. Profiles of TCR beta VDJ and CDR3 were generated from a genomic DNA template. TCRdb ran MiXCR on the reads and lists one entry per CDR3 protein. Found here are 200,000 to 250,000 distinct CDR3 sequences, about 37% of them singletons; the top ten hold 0.9% to 1.2%. Input material: sorted CD4+, CD8+, or CD8+CD57+ T cells (not recorded which) from PBMCs. The receptors originated from a human donor in good health, serving as a control.

A note on this clonotype: Since a much larger clone is just one base distant, this may be a read error. This chain links TRBV6-1 with TRBJ1-1, with D perhaps matching TRBD1 (5 bases). Germline CDR1 reads MNHNS; CDR2 reads SASEGT. The CDR3 runs 13 residues. Trimming removed 4 bases from V and 13 bases from J, with 19 bases in between. The CDR3, as DNA: TGTGCCAGCAGTGTAACAGGACAACGGGGGTTTTTCTTT. This gives the protein CASSVTGQRGFFF.

This clonotype showed up many times. The chain joins TRBV20-1 to TRBJ2-5; D ambiguous. Trimming took off 6 bases at V and 5 bases at J, with 13 bases between the two ends. CDR3 size: 12 residues. Germline CDR1 DFQATT, CDR2 SNEGSKA (reference sequence). This CDR3 reads CSASRVLETQYF. DNA for the CDR3: TGCAGTGCCTCCCGGGTCTTGGAGACCCAGTACTTC.

The chain combines TRBV5-1 with TRBJ1-2; 8 bases map to TRBD1. Germline assignment: CDR1 SGHRS and CDR2 YFSETQ. V trimming: 7 bases; J trimming: 4 bases; junction bases outside the gene matches: 6. This CDR3 contains 13 residues. CDR3 nucleotide sequence: TGCGCCAGCGGCCCGGACAGGGCCTATGGCTACACCTTC. Translating it yields CASGPDRAYGYTF.

The rearrangement links TRBV7-2 to TRBJ1-2; 8 bases align to TRBD1. Trimming at V came to 4 bases and at J to 4 bases, leaving 5 bases not matched to a gene. This CDR3 spans 14 amino acids. Germline CDR1 reads SGHTA; CDR2 reads FQGNSA. This CDR3 is CASSYGDRGYGYTF. The CDR3 nucleotides read TGTGCCAGCAGCTACGGAGACAGGGGCTATGGCTACACCTTC.

The V call is TRBV6-1, the J call TRBJ2-7, with 8 bases that match TRBD1. CDR3 length: 16 residues. The V and J ends lost 6 bases and 0 bases, in that order; junction bases with no gene match: 10. Germline V gives CDR1 MNHNS, CDR2 SASEGT. This chain's CDR3 is CASSTALTGGSYEQYF. The CDR3 nucleotides are TGTGCCAGCAGCACTGCCCTAACAGGGGGCTCCTACGAGCAGTACTTC.

This clonotype was found many times. V and J are TRBV6-5 and TRBJ1-2; no clear D. V was cut by 2 bases and J by 2 bases, with 6 bases left in between. Germline CDR1 is MNHEY and CDR2 is SVGAGI. CDR3 size: 13 residues. Here the CDR3 reads CASSYTKNYGYTF. The DNA for the CDR3 is TGTGCCAGCAGTTACACGAAAAACTATGGCTACACCTTC.

This clonotype was seen many times. This chain connects TRBV7-2 to TRBJ2-7, with D maybe TRBD1 (5 bases). V was cut by 2 bases and J by 6 bases, with 17 bases left in between. CDR3 length equals 15 residues. The germline gives CDR1 SGHTA, CDR2 FQGNSA. CDR3: CASSLRRAGLSEQYF. The CDR3 DNA follows: TGTGCCAGCAGCTTAAGACGGGCAGGGCTCTCCGAGCAGTACTTC. The variable domain in full, with the rest retrieved from reference TRBV7-2 and TRBJ2-7, is GAGVSQSPSNKVTEKGKDVELRCDPISGHTALYWYRQSLGQGLEFLIYFQGNSAPDKSGLPSDRFSAERTGGSVSTLTIQRTQQEDSAVYLCASSLRRAGLSEQYFGPGTRLTVT.

This clonotype came up many times. The chain uses TRBV3-1 and TRBJ2-3; D gene ambiguous. Looked up from germline, CDR1 is LGHDT and CDR2 is YNNKEL (reference sequence). The CDR3 is 12 residues long. V lost 4 bases and J lost 4, with 6 bases in between. DNA of the CDR3: TGTGCCAGCAGCCTACAGTCAGATACGCAGTATTTT. Translating gives CASSLQSDTQYF.

This chain joins TRBV5-5 and TRBJ2-7, with D perhaps assigned TRBD1 or TRBD2 (6 bases each). The CDR3 covers 14 residues. Germline V lookup: CDR1 SGHKS, CDR2 YYEKEE (reference sequence). Trimming stripped 1 base from V and 5 bases from J, with 13 bases between. CDR3 loop: CASSLFRGRNEQYF. The CDR3 DNA sequence: TGTGCCAGCAGCTTGTTTAGGGGGAGGAACGAGCAGTACTTC.

In its sample, this clonotype was seen many times. V gene TRBV20-1 combines with J gene TRBJ1-2, with D perhaps TRBD1 (6 bases). Trimming cost V 6 bases and J 1 base, with 12 bases left between them. This CDR3 spans 13 amino acids. The V gene's germline CDR1 is DFQATT and CDR2 SNEGSKA (reference sequence). CDR3 DNA sequence: TGCAGTGCAGGTACACAGGGTAACTATGGCTACACCTTC. Amino acid sequence: CSAGTQGNYGYTF.

This clonotype was seen many times. The rearrangement links TRBV14 to TRBJ1-1; 7 positions agree with TRBD1. Trimming removed 5 bases from V and 5 bases from J; junction bases left unmatched: 8. This CDR3 comprises 14 residues. Germline V gene lookup returns CDR1 SGHDN and CDR2 FVKESK. The CDR3 DNA reads as TGTGCCAGCAGCGAGGGACAGCGGGGAACTGAAGCTTTCTTT. It is translated as CASSEGQRGTEAFF.

The rearrangement uses TRBV10-3 and TRBJ2-3, with 10 bases lining up with TRBD1. The CDR3 totals 14 residues. V lost 10 bases to trimming and J lost 4 bases; unmatched junction nucleotides: 8. From germline, CDR1 is ENHRY and CDR2 SYGVKD. Here the CDR3 reads CATRQGAGADTQYF. CDR3 DNA sequence: TGTGCCACGAGACAGGGGGCAGGAGCAGATACGCAGTATTTT.

This clonotype was recorded once. V and J are TRBV30 and TRBJ1-2; no clear D. Germline CDR1 GTSNPN, CDR2 SVGIG (reference sequence). CDR3 length equals 11 residues. Trimming left V 3 bases short and J 7 bases short, with 9 bases between. This chain's CDR3 is CAWSIGLGYTF. The CDR3 DNA follows: TGTGCCTGGAGCATTGGACTTGGCTACACCTTC.